This TCR beta chain is from a study of early T cells in non-severe SARS-CoV-2 infection. Study-wide context: Bulk RNA from unsorted whole blood was sequenced; chains were unpaired.

The V end was cut by 0 bases, the J end by 9 bases, with 13 bases between. This CDR3 is 14 amino acids long. Per germline, CDR1 MRHNA and CDR2 SNTAGT. This clonotype turned up a few times. Individual cDNA molecules received unique molecular identifiers during library preparation. One entry per CDR3 protein results from TCRdb running MiXCR on the 5' RACE reads. Of about 69,000 distinct CDR3 sequences in the sample, approximately 12% were seen once. Sequenced material: whole blood. The source of this sequence is an adult who was a healthcare worker with PCR-confirmed SARS-CoV-2 infection or an uninfected control (not recorded which). This sequence joins TRBV6-4 and TRBJ2-3, with D hard to call. CDR3 sequence reads: CASSDSSFAGTQYF. In nucleotides, the CDR3 is TGTGCCAGCAGTGACTCGAGTTTTGCAGGCACGCAGTATTTT.